This TCR beta chain was found in a study of T cells after yellow fever vaccination. Study-wide findings and caveats: A faster peak, day 5 versus 15, was reached by the weaker secondary response. Abundant clonotypes from the bulk population could get into FACS-sorted repertoires as contaminants.

This clonotype was recorded at least ten times. Its antigen is not identified. The study made its TCR cDNA through 5'RACE template switching. That step introduced a universal primer site along with UMIs. TCRdb reanalysed the 5' RACE reads using MiXCR and keeps one entry per CDR3 protein. The table has some 240,000 distinct CDR3 sequences, 2.5% to 3.5% seen once; the top ten hold around 3%. The V gene's germline CDR1 is DFQATT and CDR2 SNEGSKA (reference sequence). CDR3 length equals 11 residues. V lost 3 bases and J 4 bases, leaving 6 bases between the germline ends. This chain uses TRBV20-1 with TRBJ1-1; possible D gene TRBD1, 5 bases. The source of this sequence is a man in his late teens or twenties who received the YFV17D yellow fever vaccine. The material was CD4+ T cells sorted from PBMCs, obtained 10 days after the yellow fever booster vaccination. This CDR3 reads CSARGGTEAFF. DNA of the CDR3: TGCAGTGCTAGGGGGGGCACTGAAGCTTTCTTT.